These 3 T cell receptor beta chains came from one sample sequenced in a study of blood T cell repertoires in COVID-19. Assay used: immunoSEQ multiplex PCR; TCRdb lists only in-frame clones, some missing. Here the sample spans about 110,000 clones, approximately 84% being singletons. The source material was peripheral blood. These receptors all stem from a human donor in a cohort sampled during active COVID-19.

The V call is TRBV29-1, the J call TRBJ1-1; maybe TRBD1 (6 bases). V was shortened by 5 bases and J by 0 bases, with 10 bases between the two germline ends. Per germline, CDR1 SQVTM and CDR2 ANQGSEA. This CDR3 spans 13 amino acids. CDR3 DNA: TGCAGCGTTACGGACAGACTGAACACTGAAGCTTTCTTT. As protein: CSVTDRLNTEAFF.

This CDR3 reads CASAKTGTEYGYTF. Here the CDR3 DNA reads TGCGCCAGCGCTAAGACCGGGACAGAGTATGGCTACACCTTC. The V call is TRBV5-1, the J call TRBJ1-2; TRBD1 matches 7 bases. The V gene end was trimmed by 7 bases and the J gene end by 5 bases; junction bases not matched to a gene: 11. Germline lookup yields CDR1 SGHRS and CDR2 YFSETQ. The CDR3 loop spans 14 amino acids.

The V gene is TRBV5-1, the J gene TRBJ1-1; D perhaps matches TRBD1 (6 bases). The CDR3 sequence is 16 residues long. The V gene lost 4 bases and the J gene lost 0 bases, with 16 bases spanning the gap. Germline V CDR1 and CDR2: SGHRS, YFSETQ. This chain's CDR3 is CASSRIQGTLNTEAFF. The CDR3 DNA is TGCGCCAGCAGCCGAATCCAGGGGACACTGAACACTGAAGCTTTCTTT.